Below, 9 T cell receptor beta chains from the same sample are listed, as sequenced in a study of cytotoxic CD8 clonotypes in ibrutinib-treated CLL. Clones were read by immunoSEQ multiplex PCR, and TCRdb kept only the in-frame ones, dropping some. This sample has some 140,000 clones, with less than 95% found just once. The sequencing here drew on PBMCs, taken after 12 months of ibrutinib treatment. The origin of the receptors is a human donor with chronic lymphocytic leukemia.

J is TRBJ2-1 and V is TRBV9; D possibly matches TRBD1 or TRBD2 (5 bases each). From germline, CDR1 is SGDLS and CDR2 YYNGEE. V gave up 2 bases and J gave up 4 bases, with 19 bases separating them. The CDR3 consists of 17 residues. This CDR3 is CASSVGWSGPSYNEQFF. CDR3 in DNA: TGTGCCAGCAGCGTTGGGTGGTCGGGACCCTCATACAATGAGCAGTTCTTC.

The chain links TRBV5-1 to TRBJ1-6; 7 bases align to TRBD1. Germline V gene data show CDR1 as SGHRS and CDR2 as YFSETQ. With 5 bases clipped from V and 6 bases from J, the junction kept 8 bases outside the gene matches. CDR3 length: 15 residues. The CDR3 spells CASRKSDRVNSPLHF. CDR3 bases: TGCGCCAGCAGAAAGAGCGACAGGGTTAATTCACCCCTCCACTTT.

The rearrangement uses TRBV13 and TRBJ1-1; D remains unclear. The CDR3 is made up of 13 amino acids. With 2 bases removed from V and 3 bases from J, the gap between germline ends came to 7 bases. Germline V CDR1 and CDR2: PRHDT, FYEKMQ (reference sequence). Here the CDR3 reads CASSLWSDTEAFF. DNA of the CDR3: TGTGCCAGCAGCTTATGGTCAGACACTGAAGCTTTCTTT.

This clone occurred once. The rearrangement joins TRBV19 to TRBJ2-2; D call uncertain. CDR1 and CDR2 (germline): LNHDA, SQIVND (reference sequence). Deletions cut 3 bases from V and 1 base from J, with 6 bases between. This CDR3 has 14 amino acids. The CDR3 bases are TGTGCCAGTAGTATCCGGCAGAACACCGGGGAGCTGTTTTTT. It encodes CASSIRQNTGELFF.

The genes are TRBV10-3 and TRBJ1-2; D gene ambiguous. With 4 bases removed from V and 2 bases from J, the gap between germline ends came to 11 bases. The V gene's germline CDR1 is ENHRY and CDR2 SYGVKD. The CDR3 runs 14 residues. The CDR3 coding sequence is TGTGCCATCAGTGGGACCTCGGGGAACTATGGCTACACCTTC. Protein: CAISGTSGNYGYTF.

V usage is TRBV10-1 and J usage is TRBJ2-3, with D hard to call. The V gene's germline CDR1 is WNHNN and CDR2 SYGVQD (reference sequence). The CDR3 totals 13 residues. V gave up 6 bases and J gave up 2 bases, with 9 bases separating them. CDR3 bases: TGCGCCAGCAGCCCGAGGTTCACAGATACGCAGTATTTT. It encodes CASSPRFTDTQYF.

For the CDR3, the DNA is TGTGCCAGCAGCCCCCGGACCGGACTGAACACTGAAGCTTTCTTT. This gives the protein CASSPRTGLNTEAFF. The chain carries TRBV7-2 and TRBJ1-1, with D hard to call. From germline, CDR1 is SGHTA and CDR2 FQGNSA. The CDR3 has 15 amino acids. V lost 5 bases to trimming and J lost 0 bases, with 13 bases between them.

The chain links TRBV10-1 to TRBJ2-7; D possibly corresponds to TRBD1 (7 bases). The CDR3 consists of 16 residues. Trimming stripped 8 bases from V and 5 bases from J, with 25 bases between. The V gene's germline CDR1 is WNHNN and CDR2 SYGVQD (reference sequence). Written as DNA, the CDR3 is TGCGCCAGCCGGAGGGGGCAGGGCTGTGAGTATAACGAGCAGTACTTC. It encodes CASRRGQGCEYNEQYF.

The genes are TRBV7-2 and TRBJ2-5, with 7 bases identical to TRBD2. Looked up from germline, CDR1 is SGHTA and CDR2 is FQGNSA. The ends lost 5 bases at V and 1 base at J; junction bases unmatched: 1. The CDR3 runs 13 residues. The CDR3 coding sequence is TGTGCCAGCAGCCGACTAGCCCAAGAGACCCAGTACTTC. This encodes CASSRLAQETQYF.